The clone carrying this T cell receptor beta chain was seen a few times. TCRdb analysed the reads with MiXCR anew, one entry per CDR3 protein. The table has 200,000 to 250,000 distinct CDR3 sequences, about 20% seen once. The entry originates in a study of T cell repertoires in cytomegalovirus infection. Study in general: CMV infection plus the matching HLA type was flagged by public TCR beta signatures.

The V gene's germline CDR1 is MGHRA and CDR2 YSYEKL. Trimming took off 1 base at V and 2 bases at J, with 20 bases between the two ends. This CDR3 region has 18 residues. The V call is TRBV4-1, the J call TRBJ2-5; D uncertain. The sample taken for sequencing was CD8+ T cells from PBMCs. This TCR was sampled from a human donor in good health (CMV status not recorded). Some clones in this sample may be carry-over from other donors' samples. This chain's CDR3 is CASSQVSNTNLRQETQYF. The CDR3 bases are TGCGCCAGCAGCCAAGTATCCAACACTAACCTACGACAAGAGACCCAGTACTTC.